This TCR beta chain was retrieved from a study of blood T cell repertoires in COVID-19. Background on the study: Samples representing acute and convalescent COVID-19 were sourced from the United States, Italy and Spain. The analysed material was cDNA or gDNA that came from T cells, B-cell-depleted T cells, or PBMCs.

This CDR3 has 18 residues. Germline CDR1 is MNHEY and CDR2 is SMNVEV (reference sequence). V gave up 3 bases and J gave up 7 bases; unmatched junction bases: 15. Methods used by the authors: Amplification of reference gene primers provided the estimated nucleated cell counts. Assay: immunoSEQ multiplex PCR; the TCRdb copy retains only in-frame clones and omits some. Clone size and the V and J calls come from that table; the DNA yielded D and trimming. The table includes hundreds of thousands of clones, roughly 80% detected once. This clone was seen only once. The chain uses TRBV27 and TRBJ2-2; 9 bases are a match to TRBD1. The source material was peripheral blood. The receptor was derived from a woman aged 80 or older with acute or convalescent COVID-19. CDR3 amino acids: CASSFILPGQGMIGELFF. The CDR3 DNA reads TGTGCCAGCAGTTTCATACTTCCGGGACAGGGAATGATCGGGGAGCTGTTTTTT.